This T cell receptor (beta chain) is drawn from a study of spatial heterogeneity in lung cancer. Study summary: Where available, sequencing covered follow-up PBMC samples, taken at a median of around two years after resection. Among detected sequences, beta-chain ones consistently exceeded alpha-chain ones in number. Overall study findings and caveats: TCRs found ubiquitously expanded in tumor appeared in blood more at resection than at follow-up.

MiXCR was run by TCRdb on the 5' RACE reads, yielding one entry per CDR3 protein. This table has 110,000 or so distinct CDR3 sequences, more than 10% appearing once. This CDR3 has 14 amino acids. The V end lost 6 bases, the J end lost 0 bases, and 12 bases lay between the germline ends. The time point is: blood at routine non-recurrence follow-up after resection. Whole RNA, isolated from tumor, nontumor lung or frozen PBMC, was sequenced without prior sorting. With respect to this clonotype: Its antigen is undetermined.

This TCR was recovered from a female donor with early-stage non-small cell lung cancer. The sequencing used PBMCs, collected at follow-up. The chain has TRBV12-3 or TRBV12-4 and TRBJ2-7; D is unresolved. In DNA form, the CDR3 reads TGTGCCAGCAGCCTAGACCAAAACTCCTACGAGCAGTACTTC. It encodes CASSLDQNSYEQYF.